This T cell receptor beta chain was identified in a study of shared clonotypes between healthy human individuals. Data came from immunoSEQ multiplex PCR; TCRdb stores just in-frame clones and leaves some out. The sample yields about 520,000 clones, 78% seen once. V was trimmed by 1 base and J by 5 bases, leaving 12 bases between them. The CDR3 loop spans 15 amino acids. Germline V gene data show CDR1 as GTSNPN and CDR2 as SVGIG (reference sequence). The sequence was obtained from a middle-aged woman in good health. Some clones in this sample may be carry-over from other donors' samples. Sequenced input: PBMCs. The chain couples TRBV30 to TRBJ1-6, with D perhaps TRBD1 (6 bases). The CDR3 reads CAWSGGTPNNSPLHF. CDR3 nucleotide sequence: TGTGCCTGGAGTGGTGGGACACCAAATAATTCACCCCTCCACTTT.